This T cell receptor (beta chain) is from a study of T-cell reconstitution after alpha-beta-depleted transplantation in children. Study-level findings and limits: Newly produced T cells mostly provided counts and TCRbeta diversity after one year, as hyperexpanded clones declined. Surviving thymic progenitors and recipient T cells were the source of high TCRbeta diversity at day 60 in some patients. Alpha-beta T cells about two months after transplant reportedly derived from several hundred expanded graft clones.

This clonotype was counted a few times. Antigen: not known. The authors prepared the TCRbeta library with unique molecular identifiers. A single record per CDR3 protein comes from TCRdb applying MiXCR to the PCR reads. This sample yields 780,000 or so distinct CDR3 sequences, of which 15% to 20% are seen a single time; approximately 4.5% belongs to the top ten. This sequence originates from a male patient between 5 and 17 years old who had a stem cell transplant for acute lymphoblastic leukemia, so the T cells may come from the graft donor. Sequencing was performed on PBMCs, mostly from graft donor cells, taken 360 days after TCRalphabeta/CD19-depleted stem cell transplant.

The CDR3 reads CASSQLVQGNYGYTF. CDR3 DNA sequence: TGTGCCAGCAGCCAATTGGTACAGGGGAACTATGGCTACACCTTC. V and J are TRBV16 and TRBJ1-2, with 7 bases lining up with TRBD1. Germline CDR1 is KGHSY and CDR2 is FQNENV. V trimming: 1 base; J trimming: 2 bases; junction bases outside the gene matches: 4. CDR3 size: 15 residues.